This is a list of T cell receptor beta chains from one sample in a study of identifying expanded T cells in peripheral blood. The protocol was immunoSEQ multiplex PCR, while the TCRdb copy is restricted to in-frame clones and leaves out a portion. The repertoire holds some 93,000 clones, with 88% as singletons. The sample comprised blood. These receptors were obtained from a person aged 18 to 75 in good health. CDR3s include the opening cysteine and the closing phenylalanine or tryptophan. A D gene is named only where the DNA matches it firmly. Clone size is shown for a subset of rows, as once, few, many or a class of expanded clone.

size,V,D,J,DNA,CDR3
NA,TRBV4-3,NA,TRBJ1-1,TGCGCCAGCAGCCAAGATTGGGGGCAGGGTGAAGCTTTCTTT,CASSQDWGQGEAFF
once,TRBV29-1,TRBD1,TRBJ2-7,TGCAGCGCCGGGACAGCCTACTACGAGCAGTACTTC,CSAGTAYYEQYF
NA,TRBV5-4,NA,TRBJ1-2,TGTGCCAGCAGCTTGGAAGGTGGCTACACCTTC,CASSLEGGYTF
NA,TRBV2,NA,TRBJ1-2,TGTGCCGGGTTTCAGGGGATCAGGGGCTACACCTTC,CAGFQGIRGYTF
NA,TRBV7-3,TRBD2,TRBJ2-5,TGTGCCAGCAGCATATCTAGCGGGAATGGAGAGACCCAGTACTTC,CASSISSGNGETQYF
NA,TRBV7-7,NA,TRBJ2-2,TGTGCCAGCAGCCCAGCACCGCACAGGATATGGAACACCGGGGAGCTGTTTTTT,CASSPAPHRIWNTGELFF
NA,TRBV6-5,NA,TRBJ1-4,TGTGCCAGCAGCAATCGACAGAGGGAAAAACTGTTTTTT,CASSNRQREKLFF
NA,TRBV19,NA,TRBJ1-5,TGTGCCAGTAGTACCACAGGGACCATTCAGCCCCAGCATTTT,CASSTTGTIQPQHF
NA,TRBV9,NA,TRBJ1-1,TGTGCCAGCAGCCTCGAACTCCAGGCTTATGGGGCCACTGAAGCTTTCTTT,CASSLELQAYGATEAFF
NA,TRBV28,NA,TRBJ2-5,TGTGCCAGCAGCACTACTCGGTTAGTTCAAGAGACCCAGTACTTC,CASSTTRLVQETQYF
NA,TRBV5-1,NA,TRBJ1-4,TGCGCCAGCAGCGACCCAGGGGCGGGTGAAAAACTGTTTTTT,CASSDPGAGEKLFF
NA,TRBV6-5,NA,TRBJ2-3,TGTGCCAGCAGTTACGAACTAGCTCAAGATACGCAGTATTTT,CASSYELAQDTQYF
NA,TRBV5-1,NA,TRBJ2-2,TGCGCCAGCAGCTTGGATGGGAGCACCGGGGAGCTGTTTTTT,CASSLDGSTGELFF
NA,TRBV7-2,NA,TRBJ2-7,TGTGCCAGCAGCCCCTCCTACGAGCAGTACTTC,CASSPSYEQYF
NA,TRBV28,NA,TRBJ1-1,TGTGCCAGCGGAGGGACGTGGAACACTGAAGCTTTCTTT,CASGGTWNTEAFF
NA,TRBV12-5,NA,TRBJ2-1,TGTGCTAGTGCCCGGGACTCCTACAATGAGCAGTTCTTC,CASARDSYNEQFF
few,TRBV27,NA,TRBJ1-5,TGTGCCAGCAGTTTAAGGGCAGACCTTCAGCCCCAGCATTTT,CASSLRADLQPQHF
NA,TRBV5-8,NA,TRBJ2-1,TGTGCCAGCAGCTTTTACGCCCAAAGGTCGAATGAGCAGTTCTTC,CASSFYAQRSNEQFF